This TCR beta chain comes out of a study of preoperative IRX-2 immunotherapy in early breast cancer. Treatment meaning: preoperative locoregional IRX-2 cytokine immunotherapy. Samples came from a phase Ib trial of preoperative locoregional IRX-2 cytokine immunotherapy. Sequencing used immunoSEQ multiplex PCR; TCRdb keeps in-frame clones, though not all of them. The sample includes fewer than 25,000 clones, around nine tenths of them seen just once. Losses at the gene ends were 5 bases for V and 1 base for J; bases not matched to a gene: 6. CDR3 length: 15 residues. CDR1 is SEHNR and CDR2 is FQNEAQ in the germline V gene (reference sequence).

This clonotype was obtained from a human donor with breast cancer. The chain combines TRBV7-9 with TRBJ2-5, with 8 bases matching TRBD1. The sample in question was tumor tissue, obtained after IRX-2 immunotherapy. The DNA of the CDR3 is TGTGCCAGCAGCCAAACCGGGACAGGCCAAGAGACCCAGTACTTC. Its translation: CASSQTGTGQETQYF.